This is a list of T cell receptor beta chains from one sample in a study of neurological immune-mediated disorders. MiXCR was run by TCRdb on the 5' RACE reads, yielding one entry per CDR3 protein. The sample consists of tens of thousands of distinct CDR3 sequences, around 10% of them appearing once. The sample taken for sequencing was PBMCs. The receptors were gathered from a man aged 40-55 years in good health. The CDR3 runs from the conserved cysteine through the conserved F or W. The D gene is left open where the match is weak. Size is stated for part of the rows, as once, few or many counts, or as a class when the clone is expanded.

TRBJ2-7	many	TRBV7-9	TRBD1	TGTGCCAGCAGCTTAGCGGGGACAGGGGTCTACGAGCAGTACTTC	CASSLAGTGVYEQYF
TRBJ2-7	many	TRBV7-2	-	TGTGCCAGCAGCCCGTCCTCGGGGTACGAGCAGTACTTC	CASSPSSGYEQYF
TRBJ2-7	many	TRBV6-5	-	TGTGCCAGCAGTAACGGCCTCTCCTACGAGCAGTACTTC	CASSNGLSYEQYF
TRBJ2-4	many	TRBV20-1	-	TGCAGTGCTAGAGATGGTGGGCAGGTCCCCCAAGGGCTAAATCCCTTC	CSARDGGQVPQGLNPF
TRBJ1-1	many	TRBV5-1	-	TGCGCCAGCACTATCGAGTCGATAAACACTGAAGCTTTCTTT	CASTIESINTEAFF
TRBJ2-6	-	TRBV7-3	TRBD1	TGTGCCAGCAGCCACCGGTGGACAGGCGTCTCTGGGGCCAACGTCCTGACTTTC	CASSHRWTGVSGANVLTF
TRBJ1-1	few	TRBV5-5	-	TGTGCCAGCAGCTTGGGTGGAGGGAGGGCTGAAGCTTTCTTT	CASSLGGGRAEAFF
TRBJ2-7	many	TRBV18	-	TGTGCCAGCTCGTACACACGCCAACTCTCCTACGAGCAGTACTTC	CASSYTRQLSYEQYF
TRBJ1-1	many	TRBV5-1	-	TGCGCCAGCAGCTTGTCAGGGGCCGACACTGAAGCTTTCTTT	CASSLSGADTEAFF
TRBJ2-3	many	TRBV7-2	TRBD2	TGTGCCAGCAGCTTAACCCTAGCGGGAGCCACAGATACGCAGTATTTT	CASSLTLAGATDTQYF
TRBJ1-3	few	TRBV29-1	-	TGCAGCGTTGGATGGGGAAACACCATATATTTT	CSVGWGNTIYF
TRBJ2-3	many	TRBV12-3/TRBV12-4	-	TGTGCCAGCAGTTTGGGCCAAACGACGCAGTATTTT	CASSLGQTTQYF
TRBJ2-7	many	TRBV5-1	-	TGCGCCAGCAGCTTGGATGTGCCGGGGGCTCGGCGATCCTACGAGCAGTACTTC	CASSLDVPGARRSYEQYF
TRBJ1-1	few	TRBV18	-	TGTGCCAGCTCACCACCCGGGGGGCACACTGAAGCTTTCTTT	CASSPPGGHTEAFF
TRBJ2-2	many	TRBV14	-	TGTGCCAGCAGTTCGATCACCGGGGAGCTGTTTTTT	CASSSITGELFF
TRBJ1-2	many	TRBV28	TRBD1	TGTGCCAGCAGTCCCCGGGACAGGGTTCATGGCTACACCTTC	CASSPRDRVHGYTF
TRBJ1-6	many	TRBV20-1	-	TGCAGTGCTACTTACAGGGAACTCTACCAGAGCTCCTATAATTCACCCCTCCACTTT	CSATYRELYQSSYNSPLHF
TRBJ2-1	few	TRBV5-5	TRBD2	TGTGCCAGCAGCTTGCTTGGTACTAGCGGGACCAATGAGCAGTTCTTC	CASSLLGTSGTNEQFF
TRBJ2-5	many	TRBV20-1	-	TGCAGTGCCAGGGGTCAGTCTCCGTGGGCCCAGTACTTC	CSARGQSPWAQYF
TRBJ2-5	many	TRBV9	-	TGTGCCAGCAGCGTAGCAGGGTCGAGGAGGGAGACCCAGTACTTC	CASSVAGSRRETQYF
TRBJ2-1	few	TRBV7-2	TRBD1	TGTGCCAGCAGCTTAGCGCCGGGACAGGGTGGGGGGCAGTTCTTC	CASSLAPGQGGGQFF
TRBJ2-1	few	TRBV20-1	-	TGCAGTGCTAGAGATTTGGGCAGGAGCTCCTACAATGAGCAGTTCTTC	CSARDLGRSSYNEQFF
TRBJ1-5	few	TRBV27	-	TGTGCCAGCAGTATTAATCACAGGGATCAGCCCCAGCATTTT	CASSINHRDQPQHF
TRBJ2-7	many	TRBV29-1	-	TGCAGCGTTGCAGAGGAGGACACCGACTACGAGCAGTACTTC	CSVAEEDTDYEQYF
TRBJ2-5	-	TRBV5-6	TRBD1	TGTGCCAGCAGCCTGACAGGGTTCGACGAGACCCAATACTTC	CASSLTGFDETQYF
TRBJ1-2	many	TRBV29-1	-	TGCAGCGTTATAACAGGGAATGGCTACACCTTC	CSVITGNGYTF
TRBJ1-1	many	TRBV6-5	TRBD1	TGTGCCAGCATTTTACTAGGGACAGGGTTCGTTTTCTTT	CASILLGTGFVFF
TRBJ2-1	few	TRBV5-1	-	TGCGCCAGCAGCCTGCCCGGGGGCAGCCGCACTGATGAGCAGTTCTTC	CASSLPGGSRTDEQFF
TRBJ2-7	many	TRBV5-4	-	TGTGCCAGCAGCCCTTCGCGAAGTTACGAGCAGTACTTC	CASSPSRSYEQYF
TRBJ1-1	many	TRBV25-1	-	TGTGCCAGCAGTGGGAAGGGACCATTCCGGGGAAAAGCTTTCTTT	CASSGKGPFRGKAFF
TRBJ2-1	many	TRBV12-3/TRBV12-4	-	TGTGCCAGCGCACAGGGCGGGATCTACAATGAGCAGTTCTTC	CASAQGGIYNEQFF
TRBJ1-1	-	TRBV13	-	TGTGCCAGCAGCTTATGGGGGGGCACTGAAGCTTTCTTT	CASSLWGGTEAFF
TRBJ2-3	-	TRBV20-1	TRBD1	TGCAGTGCCTCAGGGGGAGCGAAGATCAGGGATACGCAGTATTTT	CSASGGAKIRDTQYF
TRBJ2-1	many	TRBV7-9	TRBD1	TGTGCCAGCAGCATACGGGACAGGGAACAGGAGCAGTTCTTC	CASSIRDREQEQFF
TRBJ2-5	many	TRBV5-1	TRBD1	TGCGCCAGCAGCCCAGAACAGGGGACAGAGACCCAGTACTTC	CASSPEQGTETQYF
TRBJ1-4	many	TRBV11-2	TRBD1	TGTGCCAGCAGCACAACCGGGACAGGGGGAGAAAAACTGTTTTTT	CASSTTGTGGEKLFF
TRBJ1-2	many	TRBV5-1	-	TGCGCCAGCAGCTACGGGAATGGCTACACCTTC	CASSYGNGYTF
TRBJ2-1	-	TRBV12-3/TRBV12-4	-	TGTGCCAGCAGCCGAAGGCACTCGAACGGGGACCAGCAGTTCTTC	CASSRRHSNGDQQFF
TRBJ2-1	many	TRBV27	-	TGTGCCAGCAGTCTCCCGGGACGACCTAACAATGAGCAGTTCTTC	CASSLPGRPNNEQFF
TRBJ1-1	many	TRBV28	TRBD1	TGTGCCAGCAGTTTATTACAAGGGGGCTTCGCTCTGAACACTGAAGCTTTCTTT	CASSLLQGGFALNTEAFF
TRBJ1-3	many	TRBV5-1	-	TGCGCCAGCAGCTTGCGTGGGGGGCCTGGAAACACCATATATTTT	CASSLRGGPGNTIYF
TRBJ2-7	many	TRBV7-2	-	TGTGCCAGCAGTAGGTGGCAGGGAACCTACGAGCAGTACTTC	CASSRWQGTYEQYF
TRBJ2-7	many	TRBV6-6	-	TGTGCCAGCGAGGGCAGGTACGAGCAGTACTTC	CASEGRYEQYF
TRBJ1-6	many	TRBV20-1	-	TGCAGCCCCGTAGGCTCTATATCACCCCTCCACTTT	CSPVGSISPLHF